These T cell receptor beta chains were read from a single sample in a study of blood T cells in healthy people across ages. TCRdb fed the 5' RACE reads into MiXCR, producing one record per CDR3 protein. The data contain 870,000 or so distinct CDR3 sequences, 29% of them singletons. Material for sequencing was blood. The receptors were sampled from a woman aged 80 or over in good health. The CDR3 runs from the conserved cysteine through the conserved F or W. The D gene is left open where the match is weak. For some rows the clone size is stated as once, few or many, or as a class when expanded; others skip it.

- TRBJ1-3 TRBV5-1 many CASSLAGRGSSSGNTIYF TGCGCCAGCAGCTTGGCCGGGCGGGGCAGTAGCTCTGGAAACACCATATATTTT
- TRBJ2-7 TRBV21-1 - CASSTRQDYEQYF TGTGCCAGCAGCACTCGACAGGACTACGAGCAGTACTTC
TRBD1 TRBJ2-5 TRBV12-3/TRBV12-4 many CASSPPGTDEETQYF TGTGCCAGCAGTCCCCCCGGGACAGACGAAGAGACCCAGTACTTC
- TRBJ2-4 TRBV7-2 - CASSWTDEVISAKNIQYF TGTGCCAGCAGCTGGACTGATGAAGTTATTTCGGCCAAAAACATTCAGTACTTC
- TRBJ2-3 TRBV15 once CATSRDLTDTQYF TGTGCCACCAGCAGAGACTTAACAGATACGCAGTATTTT
TRBD1 TRBJ1-2 TRBV12-3/TRBV12-4 many CASRGTAFYGYTF TGTGCCAGCAGGGGGACAGCTTTTTATGGCTACACCTTC
- TRBJ1-6 TRBV5-1 many CASSLDLDEGSPLHF TGCGCCAGCAGCTTGGATCTGGACGAGGGGTCACCCCTCCACTTT
TRBD1 TRBJ2-7 TRBV7-2 - CASSSPQGVSSYEQYF TGTGCCAGCAGCTCGCCCCAGGGGGTGAGCTCCTACGAGCAGTACTTC
- TRBJ2-1 TRBV21-1 many CASSSKFRDRGNNEQFF TGTGCCAGCAGCAGCAAATTCAGGGACAGGGGAAACAATGAGCAGTTCTTC
TRBD1 TRBJ2-7 TRBV12-3/TRBV12-4 few CASSLPGQSYEQYF TGTGCCAGCAGTTTACCGGGACAGAGCTACGAGCAGTACTTC